This TCR beta chain emerged from a study of cytotoxic CD8 clonotypes in ibrutinib-treated CLL. Study background: Patients attained around 25 partial and 2 complete responses; at median approximately 64 months, about 14 remained remitted while 12 progressed. Specimens for response were gathered following a median 12 months of therapy, spanning 6 to 36.

On this clone itself: Antigen: not known.

Study-level points and caveats: Contraction or stability on treatment characterized the public clonotypes, which were uncommon.

TCRdb's copy holds only in-frame clones and misses some; the assay was immunoSEQ multiplex PCR. The table records some 310,000 clones, about 77% of them present only once. J gave up 5 bases and V 3 bases, and 12 bases lay outside the gene matches. The V gene's germline CDR1 is LGHNA and CDR2 YNFKEQ. CDR3 length: 18 amino acids. Specimen: PBMCs, collected before ibrutinib treatment. This TCR derives from a human donor with chronic lymphocytic leukemia. V gene TRBV4-2 combines with J gene TRBJ2-1; 11 bases match TRBD2. The CDR3 spells CASSHGHKGLADNNEQFF. The CDR3 DNA reads TGTGCCAGCAGCCACGGGCATAAGGGACTAGCGGATAACAATGAGCAGTTCTTC.